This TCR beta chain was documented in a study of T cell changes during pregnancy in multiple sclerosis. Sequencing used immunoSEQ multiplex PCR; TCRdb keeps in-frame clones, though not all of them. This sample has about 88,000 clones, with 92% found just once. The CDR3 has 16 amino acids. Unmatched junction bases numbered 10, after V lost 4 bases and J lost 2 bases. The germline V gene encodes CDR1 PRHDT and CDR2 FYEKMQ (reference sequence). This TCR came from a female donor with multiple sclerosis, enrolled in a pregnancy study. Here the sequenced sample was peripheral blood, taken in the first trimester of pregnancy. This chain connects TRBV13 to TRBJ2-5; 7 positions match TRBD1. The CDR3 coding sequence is TGTGCCAGCAGCTGGGCCGGGACAGTGATACAAGAGACCCAGTACTTC. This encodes CASSWAGTVIQETQYF.